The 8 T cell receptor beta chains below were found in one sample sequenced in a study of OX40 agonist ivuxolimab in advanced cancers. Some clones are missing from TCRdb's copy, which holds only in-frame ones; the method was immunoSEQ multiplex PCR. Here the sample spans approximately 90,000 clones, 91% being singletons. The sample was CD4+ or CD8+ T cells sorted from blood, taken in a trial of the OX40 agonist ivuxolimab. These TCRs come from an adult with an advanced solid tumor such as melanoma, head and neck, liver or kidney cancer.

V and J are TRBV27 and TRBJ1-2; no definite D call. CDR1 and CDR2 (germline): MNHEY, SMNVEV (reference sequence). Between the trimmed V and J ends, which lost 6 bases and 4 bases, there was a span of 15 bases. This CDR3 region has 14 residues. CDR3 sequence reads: CASSMSSGVYGYTF. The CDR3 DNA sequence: TGTGCCAGCAGCATGAGCTCGGGAGTCTATGGCTACACCTTC.

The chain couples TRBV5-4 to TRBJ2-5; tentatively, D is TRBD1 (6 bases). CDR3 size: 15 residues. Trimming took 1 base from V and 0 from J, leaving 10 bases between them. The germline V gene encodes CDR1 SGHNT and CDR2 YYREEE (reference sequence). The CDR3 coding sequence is TGTGCCAGCAGCTTGTATCAGGGGTACCAAGAGACCCAGTACTTC. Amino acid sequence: CASSLYQGYQETQYF. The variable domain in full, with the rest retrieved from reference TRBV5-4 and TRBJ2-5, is ETGVTQSPTHLIKTRGQQVTLRCSSQSGHNTVSWYQQALGQGPQFIFQYYREEENGRGNFPPRFSGLQFPNYSSELNVNALELDDSALYLCASSLYQGYQETQYFGPGTRLLVL.

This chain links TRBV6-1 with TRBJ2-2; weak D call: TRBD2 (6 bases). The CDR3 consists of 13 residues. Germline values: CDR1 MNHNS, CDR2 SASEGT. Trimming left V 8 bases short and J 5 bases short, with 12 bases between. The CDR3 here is CASHTGVTGELFF. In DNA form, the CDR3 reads TGTGCCAGCCACACGGGGGTAACCGGGGAGCTGTTTTTT.

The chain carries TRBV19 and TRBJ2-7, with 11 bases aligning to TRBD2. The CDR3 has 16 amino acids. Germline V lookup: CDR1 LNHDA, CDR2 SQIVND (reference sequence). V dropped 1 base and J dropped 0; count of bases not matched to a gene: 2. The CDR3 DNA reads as TGTGCCAGTAGTATAGCTAGCGGGGGGAGCTCCTACGAGCAGTACTTC. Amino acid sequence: CASSIASGGSSYEQYF. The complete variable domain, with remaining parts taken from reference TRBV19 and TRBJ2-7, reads DGGITQSPKYLFRKEGQNVTLSCEQNLNHDAMYWYRQDPGQGLRLIYYSQIVNDFQKGDIAEGYSVSREKKESFPLTVTSAQKNPTAFYLCASSIASGGSSYEQYFGPGTRLTVT.

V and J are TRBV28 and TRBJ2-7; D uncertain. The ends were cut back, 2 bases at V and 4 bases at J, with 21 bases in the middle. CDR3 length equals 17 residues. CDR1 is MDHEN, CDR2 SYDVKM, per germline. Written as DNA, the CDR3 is TGTGCCAGCAGTTTAGTCCTTGGACCCGGACGCTCTTACGAGCAGTACTTC. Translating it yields CASSLVLGPGRSYEQYF.

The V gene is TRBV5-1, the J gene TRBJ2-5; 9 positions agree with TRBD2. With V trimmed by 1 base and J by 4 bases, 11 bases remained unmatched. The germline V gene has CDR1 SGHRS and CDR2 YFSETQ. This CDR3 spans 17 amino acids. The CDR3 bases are TGCGCCAGCAGCTTGCGGGCGGGAGGGCTTTGGGCAGAGACCCAGTACTTC. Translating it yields CASSLRAGGLWAETQYF.

CDR3 region: CSVIRGRQETQYF. The CDR3 DNA reads TGCAGCGTCATCAGGGGGAGGCAAGAGACCCAGTACTTC. The chain couples TRBV29-1 to TRBJ2-5; D is perhaps TRBD1 (7 bases). Trimming pared 6 bases from V and 2 bases from J, leaving 13 bases between. The germline V gene has CDR1 SQVTM and CDR2 ANQGSEA. This CDR3 is 13 amino acids long.

The CDR3: CASSSNPNYGYTF. CDR3 nucleotides: TGTGCCAGCAGCTCGAACCCTAACTATGGCTACACCTTC. The V gene is TRBV7-2, the J gene TRBJ1-2; D ambiguous. Germline CDR1 SGHTA, CDR2 FQGNSA. This CDR3 has 13 residues. V was clipped by 4 bases and J by 0 bases, with 6 bases between them.